These T cell receptor beta chains were read from a single sample in a study of CD8+ T cells in alopecia areata. The table came from immunoSEQ multiplex PCR; TCRdb's copy has only in-frame clones and leaves some out. In the table there are about 150,000 clones, 45% to 60% of which are singletons. The specimen comprised CD8+ T cells sorted from blood, sampled at week 0. These TCRs come from a human donor with alopecia areata. CDR3s include the opening cysteine and the closing phenylalanine or tryptophan. D genes are given only for firm matches. Only part of the rows carry a size: once, few, many, or a class if the clone is expanded.

clone_size d_call j_call v_call cdr3_aa cdr3_nt
. . TRBJ2-2 TRBV5-6 CASSLGDTGELFF TGTGCCAGCAGCTTGGGGGACACCGGGGAGCTGTTTTTT
. TRBD1 TRBJ1-4 TRBV30 CAWRGTGRGEKLFF TGTGCCTGGAGGGGGACAGGTAGAGGTGAAAAACTGTTTTTT
. . TRBJ2-6 TRBV13 CASKDQSGANVLTF TGTGCCAGCAAAGACCAATCTGGGGCCAACGTCCTGACTTTC
. . TRBJ1-4 TRBV4-1 CASSQELVSTNEKLFF TGCGCCAGCAGCCAAGAGCTCGTTTCAACTAATGAAAAACTGTTTTTT
. TRBD1 TRBJ1-2 TRBV5-1 CASSLAGTDGYTF TGCGCCAGCAGCTTGGCCGGGACAGATGGCTACACCTTC
few TRBD1 TRBJ1-2 TRBV29-1 CSVENRGLYGYTF TGCAGCGTTGAAAACAGGGGGCTCTACGGCTACACCTTC
few . TRBJ2-1 TRBV19 CASSINSYNEQFF TGTGCCAGTAGTATCAACAGCTACAATGAGCAGTTCTTC
. . TRBJ2-5 TRBV11-2 CASSPDWDAQQETQYF TGTGCCAGCAGCCCAGACTGGGACGCACAACAAGAGACCCAGTACTTC
few . TRBJ2-7 TRBV7-9 CASSLGVSEQYF TGTGCCAGCAGCTTAGGTGTCAGCGAGCAGTACTTC
. . TRBJ2-1 TRBV27 CASSLSRRGQNEQFF TGTGCCAGCAGTTTATCGAGAAGGGGACAAAATGAGCAGTTCTTC
. . TRBJ1-2 TRBV9 CASSASPGGYTF TGTGCCAGCAGCGCCAGTCCGGGAGGCTACACCTTC
few . TRBJ1-6 TRBV18 CASSPQGFEINSPLHF TGTGCCAGCTCACCACAGGGATTTGAGATAAATTCACCCCTCCACTTT